The T cell receptor (beta chain) described here comes from a study of Graves' ophthalmopathy and Graves' hyperthyroidism. Overall study context: Before any treatment was given, at initial diagnosis, peripheral blood was collected. Notes on the study in general: It was with 70.59% sensitivity and almost 75% specificity that the model predicted ophthalmopathy progression.

The trim removed 6 bases at V and 6 bases at J, leaving 4 bases unmatched. This CDR3 has 12 residues. Germline CDR1 is LGHNT and CDR2 is FRNRAP. Investigators amplified TCR beta CDR3 regions from RNA transcripts. Second-round multiplex PCR followed a first-round RT-PCR using HTBI primers. MiXCR, run by TCRdb on the multiplex PCR reads, gives a single entry per CDR3 protein. The table shows about half a million distinct CDR3 sequences, with approximately 15% occurring only once. Pregnancy or lactation, uncontrolled infections and other autoimmune diseases were grounds for excluding patients. About this clonotype itself: The antigen is undetermined.

The V call is TRBV12-5, the J call TRBJ2-7; 8 bases map to TRBD1. This receptor was obtained from a woman aged 25 to 39 with Graves' ophthalmopathy. Specimen: blood. In DNA form, the CDR3 reads TGTGCTAGTGGCCTCGACAGGGGCGAGCAGTACTTC. Translated, it gives CASGLDRGEQYF.